A single sample gave rise to the 2 T cell receptor delta chains below, sequenced in a study of γδ T cells in repeated Plasmodium falciparum infection. Gammadelta T cells were flow-sorted from PBMC into Vgamma9/Vdelta2+ and Vdelta2-negative populations for bulk analysis. TCRdb reprocessed the multiplex PCR reads through CATT. The sample has 40,000 to 55,000 delta-chain clones, more than 1.5% seen once. Material for sequencing was gamma-delta T cells from blood. The receptors originated from a pool of human donors (malaria-infected and uninfected, not separated).

A few counts support this clone. A read error likely explains why the TCRdb protein, taken from a much larger clone, differs from this DNA's translation at residue 22; the protein shown is translated from the DNA. No call exists for the J gene, whereas the V gene is TRDV1; the listed D gene, TRDD3, was not tested against the DNA. CDR1 and CDR2 (germline): TSWWSYY, QGS. CDR3 size: 24 residues. This CDR3 reads CALGELGLRVYWGIRPGDTRQVFF. CDR3 nucleotide sequence: TGTGCTCTTGGGGAACTGGGCCTACGAGTCTACTGGGGGATACGCCCCGGGGACACCCGACAGGTGTTTTTC.

This clone was observed at least ten times. For this DNA, TCRdb reports the protein of a much larger clone, which diverges at residue 7, most likely from a read error; the protein presented here is translated directly from the DNA. The V call is TRDV1, the J call TRDJ1; no firm D call. CDR1 is TSWWSYY, CDR2 QGS, per germline. The CDR3 is 13 residues long. The ends were cut back, 0 bases at V and 7 bases at J, with 9 bases in the middle. In DNA, the CDR3 is TGTGCTCTTGGGGAACTCTGCGTGGGTAAACTCATCTTT. It encodes CALGELCVGKLIF.